This TCR beta chain was identified during a study of T cells after yellow fever vaccination. Study at large: Fractions of limited cellularity were prepared by means of SMART-Seq v4 Ultra Low Input.

Ten or more counts support this clonotype. The antigen remains unidentified. Overall study findings and caveats: FACS-sorted repertoires might harbor abundant contaminating clonotypes from the bulk population.

Germline trimming cut 5 bases from V and 5 bases from J; bases unmatched to any gene: 8. Germline lookup yields CDR1 MNHEY and CDR2 SMNVEV (reference sequence). This CDR3 has 15 amino acids. 5'RACE template switching generated TCR cDNA, adding a universal primer site and UMIs. MiXCR, run by TCRdb on the 5' RACE reads, gives a single entry per CDR3 protein. The sample lists under 80,000 distinct CDR3 sequences; 6% to 7.5% were seen once. The source material was CD8+ T cells sorted from PBMCs, sampled 15 days after the yellow fever booster vaccination. This receptor was identified in a man under 40 who received the YFV17D yellow fever vaccine. This chain connects TRBV27 to TRBJ2-5; 10 nucleotides align to TRBD2. CDR3 coding DNA: TGTGCCAGCAGTCCCCCGCTAGCGGGAGTGGAGACCCAGTACTTC. This gives the protein CASSPPLAGVETQYF.